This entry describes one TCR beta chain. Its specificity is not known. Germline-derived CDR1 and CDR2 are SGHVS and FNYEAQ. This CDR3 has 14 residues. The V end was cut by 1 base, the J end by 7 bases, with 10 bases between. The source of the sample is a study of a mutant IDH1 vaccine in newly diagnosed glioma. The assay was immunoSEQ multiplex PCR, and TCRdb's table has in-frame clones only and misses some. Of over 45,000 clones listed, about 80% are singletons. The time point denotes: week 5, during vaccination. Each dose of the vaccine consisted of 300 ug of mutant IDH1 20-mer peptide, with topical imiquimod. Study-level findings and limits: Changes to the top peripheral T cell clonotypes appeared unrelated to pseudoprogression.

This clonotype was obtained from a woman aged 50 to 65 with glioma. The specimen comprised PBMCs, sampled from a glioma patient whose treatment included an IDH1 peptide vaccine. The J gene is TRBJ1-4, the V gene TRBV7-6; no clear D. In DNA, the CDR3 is TGTGCCAGCAGCTTAGGGGCGGAAGGTGAAAAACTGTTTTTT. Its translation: CASSLGAEGEKLFF.